The subject of this entry is one T cell receptor beta chain. Its matching antigen is unknown. This entry comes from a study of shared clonotypes between healthy human individuals. Germline CDR1 reads MDHEN; CDR2 reads SYDVKM. V gave up 6 bases and J gave up 3 bases; unmatched junction bases: 10. The CDR3 contains 15 residues. Study-wide results and limits: The diversity represented, both genetic and in exposure history, was limited by few donors.

Here immunoSEQ multiplex PCR was the method, and the copy in TCRdb shows in-frame clones only, minus some. The sample carries approximately 2.1 million clones, 80% to 95% recorded once. The specimen sequenced was naive CD4+ T cells from PBMCs. Subset noted: CD45RA+ positively selected. The receptor comes from a man aged 18 to 30 in good health. Some clones in this sample may be carry-over from other donors' samples. The V gene is TRBV28, the J gene TRBJ2-5, with 7 bases matching TRBD1. CDR3 sequence: CASSSSGTAKETQYF. The DNA for the CDR3 is TGTGCCAGCAGCTCCTCTGGGACAGCGAAAGAGACCCAGTACTTC.